This T cell receptor (beta chain) was sequenced during a study of early stage breast cancer tumors. Background on the study: Most of the 16 invasive tumors were ER+, PR+ and HER2-.

Germline values: CDR1 SGHRS, CDR2 YFSETQ. This CDR3 spans 14 amino acids. V lost 0 bases, J lost 8 bases, and 12 bases lay in between. Profiled with immunoSEQ multiplex PCR; TCRdb holds only in-frame clones, not every one. Of about 19,000 clones detected, 65% to 85% appear once; the ten largest clones hold around 1.7%. This clone was picked up one time. This chain connects TRBV5-1 to TRBJ2-1; D not certain. Sequencing was performed on blood. The origin of this receptor is a person aged 70 to 79 with breast cancer. CDR3 residues: CASSLGSTSYEQFF. Written as DNA, the CDR3 is TGCGCCAGCAGCTTGGGATCAACATCCTATGAGCAGTTCTTC.